A single sample gave rise to the 6 T cell receptor beta chains below, sequenced in a study of spatial heterogeneity in lung cancer (dated by TCRdb to the late 2010s). Findings and caveats that apply to the study as a whole: A correlation was observed between the number of expanded intratumoral alpha and beta TCRs and the tumor nonsynonymous mutation count.

Library creation used 5' RACE. Sequencing took place on a NextSeq 500. TCRdb reprocessed the public reads (quality trimming at Q25 with fastp, clone calling with MiXCR) and kept in-frame beta chains. Rows are unified per CDR3 protein, each entry keeping the most common DNA and genes. For this sample there are 12,000 or so distinct CDR3 sequences; 4% to 5.5% appear just once. The ten largest clonotypes hold under 30% of the sample. These TCRs' antigens remain unknown. This specimen's time point label, interpreted: sample taken at primary tumor resection. Source: lung tumor tissue, taken at surgery. These receptors were collected from a male donor with early-stage non-small cell lung cancer.

This clonotype was detected a few times. This beta chain lies outside the target of a library built for alpha chains; its clone size means little. CDR3 residues: CASSFTGTSGANVLTF. DNA of the CDR3: TGTGCCAGCAGTTTTACAGGGACTTCCGGGGCCAACGTCCTGACTTTC. This chain links TRBV6-5 with TRBJ2-6; D might be TRBD1 or TRBD2, each matching 6 bases. The CDR3 length is 16 residues. Germline assignment: CDR1 MNHEY and CDR2 SVGAGI. V shed 4 bases and J shed 4 bases, with 14 bases lying between them.

This clonotype was seen only once. A much larger clone is a single base away; this may be a read error. This beta chain is an off-target read within a library intended for alpha chains, so its frequency means little. The rearrangement uses TRBV7-2 and TRBJ2-3; D may be TRBD1 (6 bases). The CDR3 has 15 residues. CDR1 is SGHTA and CDR2 is FQGNSA in the germline V gene. V lost 2 bases and J lost 5, with 14 bases in between. The CDR3, as DNA: TGTGCCAGCAGCTTACGATCACAGGGTATAGATACGCAGTATTTT. Protein sequence: CASSLRSQGIDTQYF.

Regarding this clonotype: The library was prepared for alpha chains; this beta chain is a stray read, so its frequency means little. The gene calls are TRBV29-1 and TRBJ2-7, with 15 bases identical to TRBD2. CDR1 SQVTM and CDR2 ANQGSEA come from the germline V gene. Trimming at V came to 6 bases and at J to 2 bases, leaving 8 bases not matched to a gene. The CDR3 totals 16 residues. CDR3 bases: TGCAGCGTGGCCGGGACTAGCGGGGGGCCAACCTACGAGCAGTACTTC. Protein: CSVAGTSGGPTYEQYF.

This clonotype has ten or more counts. The size of this beta chain means little, since it is a stray read in a library made for alpha chains. The rearrangement joins TRBV9 to TRBJ2-5; 12 bases line up with TRBD2. V gave up 4 bases and J gave up 1 base; unmatched junction bases: 5. CDR1 SGDLS and CDR2 YYNGEE come from the germline V gene. The CDR3 extends over 16 amino acids. CDR3 DNA: TGTGCCAGCAGCCTAACTAGCGGGGGGCCCCAAGAGACCCAGTACTTC. It encodes CASSLTSGGPQETQYF.

Many counts were recorded for this clonotype. The library was built for alpha chains, so this beta chain is an off-target read and its size means little. V is TRBV3-1 and J is TRBJ2-2; D gene unclear. Trimming removed 4 bases from V and 5 bases from J, with 11 bases in between. The CDR3 consists of 14 residues. Germline V gene sequence: CDR1 LGHDT, CDR2 YNNKEL (reference sequence). CDR3 DNA sequence: TGTGCCAGCAGCCTCGATTCCGGGACCGGGGAGCTGTTTTTT. Its translation is CASSLDSGTGELFF.

Remarks on this clonotype: A library prepared for alpha chains yielded this beta chain as an off-target read; its size is of little meaning. The chain employs TRBV7-2 and TRBJ1-3; D remains unclear. Germline CDR1 is SGHTA and CDR2 is FQGNSA. The V gene lost 1 base and the J gene lost 0 bases, with 10 bases spanning the gap. The CDR3 runs to 16 residues. The chain's CDR3 is CASSLGGVNSGNTIYF. CDR3 in DNA: TGTGCCAGCAGCTTAGGGGGAGTAAACTCTGGAAACACCATATATTTT.